These T cell receptor beta chains were read from a single sample in a study of somatic mutations in cytotoxic T cells in rheumatoid arthritis. Using immunoSEQ multiplex PCR, the repertoire was profiled, and TCRdb retains in-frame clones only, with some absent. The repertoire has around 11,000 clones, 75% to 95% of them found once; the top ten carry about 15%. Sequencing was performed on CD8+ T cells sorted from blood. Receptors originate from a woman aged 18-35 years with rheumatoid arthritis. The CDR3 runs from the conserved cysteine through the conserved F or W. Only some rows state a clone size, as once, few, many or a class for expanded clones.

cdr3_aa clone_size j_call v_call
CASSEYREMSEKLFF - TRBJ1-4 TRBV25-1
CASSLGQGLAGELFF - TRBJ2-2 TRBV6-4
CASSAGLAPTYEQYF once TRBJ2-7 TRBV9
CASSAEGARANEQFF - TRBJ2-1 TRBV9
CASSLVPSEGFVNEQFF - TRBJ2-1 TRBV7-7
CASSSLPGTGRGYGYTF - TRBJ1-2 TRBV7-9
CASSRQGGTIMNTEAFF - TRBJ1-1 TRBV7-2
CASSAEGGFSDEQYF - TRBJ2-7 TRBV5-1
CASSPFSFRVAGLYEQYF - TRBJ2-7 TRBV28
CASSDSGQGAMGNQPQHF - TRBJ1-5 TRBV25-1
CASSLGRTYEQYF - TRBJ2-7 TRBV27